This is a list of T cell receptor beta chains from one sample in a study of T-cell memory formation after mild COVID-19. TCRdb itself ran the 5' RACE reads through MiXCR, one entry per CDR3 protein. The sample yields hundreds of thousands of distinct CDR3 sequences, around 27% seen once. Specimen: PBMCs or a T cell subset sorted from them (not recorded which). These receptors all come from an adult woman who had mild COVID-19 (a few samples of this study predate the infection). Cell type and time point are not known. Both conserved end residues are part of each CDR3. D genes are given only for firm matches. Clone size is given for some rows only: seen once, a few or many times, or a class if the clone is expanded.

TRBJ2-1,.,TRBV7-2,.,CASSLGGAGGYNEQFF
TRBJ1-5,many,TRBV7-3,TRBD1,CASSLDRDQPQHF
TRBJ2-1,.,TRBV2,.,CASSGVLSDGSYNEQFF
TRBJ1-6,.,TRBV5-6,.,CASSPNDGGYSPLHF
TRBJ2-3,few,TRBV4-3,.,CASSQDAGRISDTQYF
TRBJ1-6,few,TRBV5-1,.,CASSSSTVDSPLHF
TRBJ2-1,.,TRBV9,.,CASSVGSSYNEQFF
TRBJ1-1,few,TRBV15,.,CATSRETPGRTEAFF
TRBJ2-7,few,TRBV7-9,.,CASSEHYEQYF
TRBJ1-2,few,TRBV29-1,.,CSVVGGYGYTF
TRBJ2-7,.,TRBV9,.,CASSSGGGATREQYF
TRBJ1-5,few,TRBV5-6,TRBD1,CASSFGTGGNQPQHF
TRBJ1-5,.,TRBV27,.,CASSATPYSNQPQHF
TRBJ2-7,.,TRBV6-2/TRBV6-3,.,CASSRLGKIYEQYF
TRBJ2-3,.,TRBV28,TRBD1,CAIGDRGRSDTQYF
TRBJ2-7,many,TRBV12-3/TRBV12-4,.,CASSGASAYEQYF
TRBJ1-4,.,TRBV15,.,CATSSSIGTNEKLFF
TRBJ2-3,.,TRBV7-9,.,CASRPGMPDTQYF
TRBJ1-3,.,TRBV18,.,CASSPDDGLYF
TRBJ2-2,.,TRBV24-1,TRBD1,CDTSDWGQANTGELFF
TRBJ2-5,many,TRBV20-1,.,CSARTSGVWGETQYF
TRBJ2-5,.,TRBV13,.,CASSLGEGPFNRPGTQYF
TRBJ2-3,few,TRBV7-9,TRBD1,CASSHGTGRSTDTQYF
TRBJ2-5,few,TRBV12-3/TRBV12-4,.,CASSFDFTETQYF
TRBJ2-7,many,TRBV18,TRBD1,CASSPGTGALNYEQYF
TRBJ2-7,.,TRBV6-2/TRBV6-3,.,CASSYSGFYEQCF
TRBJ2-2,.,TRBV6-1,.,CASTETTGDRNTGELFF
TRBJ2-3,.,TRBV12-3/TRBV12-4,TRBD2,CASSLAGESTDTQYF
TRBJ2-5,many,TRBV29-1,.,CSVDARGGETQYF
TRBJ1-1,.,TRBV27,TRBD1,CASSLLTGVYTEAFF
TRBJ2-3,few,TRBV29-1,.,CSVTPVPTDTQYF
TRBJ1-1,.,TRBV7-2,.,CASSGDSGDTEAFF
TRBJ1-1,few,TRBV6-2/TRBV6-3,.,CASSSKGTEAFF
TRBJ1-3,.,TRBV5-1,TRBD1,CASSVGQIGSGNTIYF
TRBJ2-7,.,TRBV5-6,.,CASSLSLNEQYF
TRBJ2-3,.,TRBV19,.,CASSIVEGPAGDTQYF
TRBJ2-7,few,TRBV19,TRBD1,CASSIGQGGYEQYF
TRBJ2-2,few,TRBV10-3,TRBD2,CAISVASKRGAGELFF
TRBJ2-1,.,TRBV28,TRBD2,CASSLAGGGYNEQFF
TRBJ2-5,few,TRBV4-2,TRBD2,CASSHGAGGLSQEKETQYF
TRBJ2-1,.,TRBV12-3/TRBV12-4,TRBD2,CASSLVLAVEQFF
TRBJ2-7,.,TRBV18,.,CASSQPYRAHEQYF
TRBJ2-2,.,TRBV24-1,TRBD1,CATGQGTGELFF
TRBJ2-1,.,TRBV25-1,TRBD2,CASSDTLLAGGNNEQFF
TRBJ1-2,.,TRBV7-9,TRBD1,CASSFSPKTGTVYGYTF
TRBJ2-5,.,TRBV12-3/TRBV12-4,TRBD1,CASSFSDRVQLLRGETQYF
TRBJ2-7,.,TRBV29-1,.,CSVEGGNYEQYF
TRBJ2-1,few,TRBV4-2,.,CASSQGPQGTGTDEQFF
TRBJ1-1,few,TRBV10-3,TRBD1,CAISAEQGHTEAFF
TRBJ2-1,few,TRBV5-1,.,CASSLGVGAGTFNEQFF
TRBJ2-7,.,TRBV6-6,.,CASSYPGTEQYF
TRBJ1-5,few,TRBV12-3/TRBV12-4,.,CASSFRSSQPQHF